These T cell receptor beta chains were read from a single sample in a study of blood T cell repertoires in COVID-19. Produced via immunoSEQ multiplex PCR; TCRdb's table is partial and in-frame only. This sample has about 250,000 clones, with around 80% found just once. Input material: peripheral blood. The receptor source for this set is a man aged 40-49 years with active or convalescent COVID-19. Each CDR3 is given with its conserved first and last residue. D genes are given only for firm matches. The size of a clone is reported for some rows only, either as once, few or many, or as a class for expanded clones.

clone_size	d_call	v_call	j_call	cdr3_nt	cdr3_aa
.	TRBD2	TRBV18	TRBJ2-2	TGTGCCAGCTCACCCAGACTAGCGGGGGGTACCAACACCGGGGAGCTGTTTTTT	CASSPRLAGGTNTGELFF
.	TRBD2	TRBV6-2/TRBV6-3	TRBJ2-2	TGTGCCAGCAGTTACTCTGCGGGGGGGGCTATAACCGGGGAGCTGTTTTTT	CASSYSAGGAITGELFF
.	.	TRBV9	TRBJ1-6	TGTGCCAGCAAAAACGCCGGGAGTAATTCACCCCTCCACTTT	CASKNAGSNSPLHF
.	.	TRBV7-2	TRBJ2-3	TGTGCCAGCAGTCCCGGGGTTCCCACAGATACGCAGTATTTT	CASSPGVPTDTQYF
.	.	TRBV2	TRBJ1-6	TGTGCCAGCAGGCAGGACTGGAATAATTCACCCCTCCACTTT	CASRQDWNNSPLHF
.	TRBD1	TRBV2	TRBJ2-6	TGTGCCAGCAGTTCGGGACAGGGGAGCTCTGGGGCCAACGTCCTGACTTTC	CASSSGQGSSGANVLTF
.	TRBD2	TRBV9	TRBJ2-2	TGTGCCAGCAGCGTAGGGCTAGCGGGAATCACCGGGGAGCTGTTTTTT	CASSVGLAGITGELFF
.	.	TRBV10-2	TRBJ2-2	TGCGCCAGCAGTGAGAAGGCCAGGCCCCATGGCGTCGGGGAGCTGTTTTTT	CASSEKARPHGVGELFF
.	.	TRBV5-1	TRBJ1-1	TGCGCCAGCAGGTCTGACAGATTCATGAACACTGAAGCTTTCTTT	CASRSDRFMNTEAFF
.	TRBD2	TRBV25-1	TRBJ2-3	TGTGCCAGCAGAGAGACAATATTAGCGGGAGGGCCCGCAGATACGCAGTATTTT	CASRETILAGGPADTQYF
.	.	TRBV3-1/TRBV3-2	TRBJ1-1	TGTGCCAGCAGCCAAGCGTCAGGGGCAAACACTGAAGCTTTCTTT	CASSQASGANTEAFF
.	.	TRBV18	TRBJ1-1	TGTGCCAGCTCACCCGGACAGCAGAACACTGAAGCTTTCTTT	CASSPGQQNTEAFF
.	.	TRBV28	TRBJ1-4	TGTGCCAGCAGACGTTGGGGGGAGGGGGAAAAACTGTTTTTT	CASRRWGEGEKLFF
.	TRBD2	TRBV30	TRBJ2-1	TGTGCCAAAGATAGCGGGGGGGAGCAGTTCTTC	CAKDSGGEQFF
.	TRBD1	TRBV4-2	TRBJ2-3	TGTGCCAGCAGACAAGAGGGGACAGGGAGCACAGATACGCAGTATTTT	CASRQEGTGSTDTQYF
.	TRBD1	TRBV5-1	TRBJ1-1	TGCGCCAGCAGCTTGAGGACAGGAGTGTCGGCTGAAGCTTTCTTT	CASSLRTGVSAEAFF
.	TRBD1	TRBV30	TRBJ1-2	TGTGCCTGGAGTGTTCAGGGGGGTAGAGGCTACACCTTC	CAWSVQGGRGYTF
.	.	TRBV6-6	TRBJ1-2	TGTGCCAGCAGAGATACAAACTATGGCTACACCTTC	CASRDTNYGYTF
.	.	TRBV3-1/TRBV3-2	TRBJ1-1	TGTGCCAGCAGCCAAGGGCCGTTCGGAGAGAACACTGAAGCTTTCTTT	CASSQGPFGENTEAFF
.	.	TRBV6-5	TRBJ2-5	TGTGCCACCTCGCGGGGTCACCAAGAGACCCAGTACTTC	CATSRGHQETQYF
.	.	TRBV20-1	TRBJ1-1	TGCAGTGCTAGAGCAACAGCAAAAGCTTTCTTT	CSARATAKAFF
.	TRBD2	TRBV20-1	TRBJ2-5	TGCAGTGCTAGTAGGATAGCGGGAGCGGAGACCCAGTACTTC	CSASRIAGAETQYF
many	.	TRBV15	TRBJ1-1	TGTGCCACCAGCGGGGGGTACCGTGAAGCTTTCTTT	CATSGGYREAFF
.	TRBD1	TRBV4-1	TRBJ1-6	TGCGCCAGCAGCCAATCCGGGACAGGGGGATCACCCCTCCACTTT	CASSQSGTGGSPLHF
.	.	TRBV29-1	TRBJ2-1	TGCAGCGCTGACATTGGAGTGTCCTACAATGAGCAGTTCTTC	CSADIGVSYNEQFF
.	.	TRBV7-3	TRBJ2-1	TGTGCCAGCAGCTTAAGCAGGAACAATGAGCAGTTCTTC	CASSLSRNNEQFF
.	.	TRBV23-1	TRBJ1-2	TGCGCCAGCAGGCTCCGCAGAAACTATGGCTACACCTTC	CASRLRRNYGYTF
.	TRBD1	TRBV3-1/TRBV3-2	TRBJ2-7	TGTGCCAGCAGCCAACAGGACAGGGGTGGGCTTAGCGAGCAGTACTTC	CASSQQDRGGLSEQYF
.	.	TRBV2	TRBJ1-3	TGTGCCAGCAGTGAATCGGAGAGGAGAAACACCATATATTTT	CASSESERRNTIYF
.	.	TRBV19	TRBJ1-4	TGTGCCAGTAGTATGAGAAGCCATAATGAAAAACTGTTTTTT	CASSMRSHNEKLFF
.	.	TRBV3-1/TRBV3-2	TRBJ1-2	TGTGCCAGCAGCCAAGAAAGACAATTCTATGGCTACACCTTC	CASSQERQFYGYTF
.	.	TRBV19	TRBJ2-5	TGTGCCAGTAGTATAAGTCACAGGCCTCAAGAGACCCAGTACTTC	CASSISHRPQETQYF
.	TRBD1	TRBV4-2	TRBJ1-3	TGTGCCAGCAGCCAAGAAGACAGGGCTGGAAACACCATATATTTT	CASSQEDRAGNTIYF
.	.	TRBV14	TRBJ1-4	TGTGCCAGCAGCCGAGGGGGTAATGAAAAACTGTTTTTT	CASSRGGNEKLFF
.	TRBD1	TRBV18	TRBJ1-3	TGTGCCAGCTCACCGACTTCGGACAGGGTTGGAAACACCATATATTTT	CASSPTSDRVGNTIYF
.	.	TRBV7-8	TRBJ1-2	TGTGCCAGCAGCTTAGCGCAGGGGATCTATGGCTACACCTTC	CASSLAQGIYGYTF
once	TRBD1	TRBV5-1	TRBJ1-1	TGCGCCAGCTCTACAGGGGCAGTTACGAACACTGAAGCTTTCTTT	CASSTGAVTNTEAFF
.	TRBD1	TRBV18	TRBJ1-5	TGTGCCAGCTCACCCCCAGGGGGACGGGATCAGCCCCAGCATTTT	CASSPPGGRDQPQHF
.	TRBD2	TRBV27	TRBJ2-7	TGTGCCAGCAGTTTAAAGTTGGGTCTCGGGGGGGAGTCCTACGAGCAGTACTTC	CASSLKLGLGGESYEQYF
.	.	TRBV10-1	TRBJ2-7	TGCGCCAGCAGCGCCTACGAGCAGTACTTC	CASSAYEQYF
.	.	TRBV28	TRBJ2-7	TGTGCCAGCAGCCGGGGTGGTAGATCCTACGAGCAGTACTTC	CASSRGGRSYEQYF
.	.	TRBV5-5	TRBJ1-1	TGTGCCAGCAGCCTACTTCGGACAGATATGAACACTGAAGCTTTCTTT	CASSLLRTDMNTEAFF
.	.	TRBV25-1	TRBJ2-5	TGTGCCAGCGGTGACCCTAACCAAGAGACCCAGTACTTC	CASGDPNQETQYF